The 20 T cell receptor beta chains below come from one sample, sequenced in a study of Ad26.COV2.S vaccination and SARS-CoV-2 variants. Treatment here: roughly 20 received Ad26.COV2.S at low or high dose, single or two shots; a few received placebo; per-sample allocation not given. Sampling happened 63 days after the first vaccine or placebo injection. Using immunoSEQ multiplex PCR, the repertoire was profiled, and TCRdb retains in-frame clones only, with some absent. The sample lists 320,000 or so clones, almost 90% occurring once. The source was peripheral blood, collected in a trial of Ad26.COV2.S vaccine versus placebo. All receptors derive from a person aged 18 to 59 who received the Ad26.COV2.S COVID-19 vaccine or a placebo.

V is TRBV3-1 (or the pseudogene TRBV3-2) and J is TRBJ1-3; perhaps TRBD1 as D (5 bases). V lost 3 bases, J lost 0 bases, and 9 bases lay in between. Per germline, CDR1 LGHDT and CDR2 YNNKEL (reference sequence). The CDR3 runs to 15 residues. As DNA, the CDR3 is TGTGCCAGCAGCCAGGGCAGGGCCTCTGGAAACACCATATATTTT. It codes for CASSQGRASGNTIYF.

The chain combines TRBV13 with TRBJ2-6, with 8 positions matching TRBD1. This CDR3 has 15 amino acids. V trimming: 6 bases; J trimming: 4 bases; junction bases outside the gene matches: 5. The germline V gene encodes CDR1 PRHDT and CDR2 FYEKMQ (reference sequence). The CDR3, as DNA: TGTGCCAGCAGATACAGGGGGTCCGGGGCCAACGTCCTGACTTTC. This codes for CASRYRGSGANVLTF.

The rearrangement joins TRBV7-9 to TRBJ2-5, with D possibly being TRBD2 (6 bases). Germline V gene sequence: CDR1 SEHNR, CDR2 FQNEAQ (reference sequence). The CDR3 has 17 residues. The V end lost 5 bases, the J end lost 1 base, and 20 bases lay between the germline ends. CDR3 nucleotide sequence: TGTGCCAGCAGCACCAGCAATCGCGGGGCAGGCCAAGAGACCCAGTACTTC. Protein product: CASSTSNRGAGQETQYF.

In nucleotides, the CDR3 is TGCGCCAGCAGCCAAGATAGTGGCGGCCAGCCCCAGCATTTT. Protein: CASSQDSGGQPQHF. The V call is TRBV4-1, the J call TRBJ1-5; D gene unclear. The CDR3 length is 14 residues. Trimming took off 0 bases at V and 7 bases at J, with 10 bases between the two ends. In germline, CDR1 is MGHRA, CDR2 YSYEKL.

This clone has more than one count but fewer than ten. The CDR3 coding sequence is TGTGCCACCCGACGTCAGACAGGGAATAGCAATCAGCCCCAGCATTTT. It encodes CATRRQTGNSNQPQHF. This chain uses TRBV19 with TRBJ1-5, with 7 bases that match TRBD1. CDR1 LNHDA and CDR2 SQIVND come from the germline V gene (reference sequence). CDR3 length: 16 amino acids. V shed 10 bases, J shed 0 bases, and the junction held 12 bases outside the gene matches.

The CDR3, as DNA: TGTGCCAGCAGCCCTGTCCGTGGGGGCCAAGAGACCCAGTACTTC. Protein: CASSPVRGGQETQYF. The genes are TRBV5-6 and TRBJ2-5; D might be TRBD1 or TRBD2, each matching 5 bases. The CDR3 contains 15 residues. Deletions cut 4 bases from V and 1 base from J, with 14 bases between. Germline CDR1 and CDR2: SGHDT and YYEEEE.

The chain couples TRBV6-4 to TRBJ2-3; 7 bases match TRBD1. This CDR3 spans 15 amino acids. Germline CDR1 is MRHNA and CDR2 is SNTAGT. After removal of 2 bases from V and 2 bases from J, the junction contained 4 bases not matched to a gene. CDR3 DNA sequence: TGTGCCAGCAGTGACCCCGGGACAGTCACAGATACGCAGTATTTT. This gives the protein CASSDPGTVTDTQYF.

The chain combines TRBV6-5 with TRBJ1-2, with D possibly matching TRBD1 (6 bases). Germline CDR1 and CDR2: MNHEY and SVGAGI. The CDR3 extends over 11 amino acids. Trimming took off 7 bases at V and 11 bases at J, with 14 bases between the two ends. DNA for the CDR3: TGTGCCAGCAATCAAGGGGGTCGGTACACCTTC. Translated: CASNQGGRYTF.

This rearrangement joins TRBV11-3 to TRBJ1-1, with 11 nucleotides matching TRBD1. CDR1 and CDR2 (germline): SGHNT, YENEEA. V shed 5 bases and J 6 bases; nucleotides not matched to a gene: 8. The CDR3 extends over 15 amino acids. This CDR3 is CASSDFRDRGSEAFF. The CDR3 DNA sequence: TGTGCCAGCAGCGACTTCCGGGACAGGGGGTCTGAAGCTTTCTTT. The full variable domain, its missing parts supplied by reference TRBV11-3 and TRBJ1-1, is EAGVVQSPRYKIIEKKQPVAFWCNPISGHNTLYWYLQNLGQGPELLIRYENEEAVDDSQLPKDRFSAERLKGVDSTLKIQPAELGDSAVYLCASSDFRDRGSEAFFGQGTRLTVV.

The rearrangement joins TRBV7-8 to TRBJ2-1, with 8 bases fitting TRBD2. V lost 5 bases, J lost 1 base, and 7 bases stayed unmatched. From germline, CDR1 is SGHVS and CDR2 FQNEAQ. The CDR3 has 16 amino acids. The CDR3 bases are TGTGCCAGCAGCCCCCTAGCGGGCCTGTCCTACAATGAGCAGTTCTTC. Encoded protein: CASSPLAGLSYNEQFF.

This chain links TRBV13 with TRBJ1-1; no clear D gene. CDR1 and CDR2 from the germline V gene are PRHDT and FYEKMQ (reference sequence). The length of the CDR3 is 14 residues. Trimming took 2 bases from V and 6 from J, leaving 13 bases between them. In DNA form, the CDR3 reads TGTGCCAGCAGCTTACCGTATCCGGGCCCTGAAGCTTTCTTT. It translates to CASSLPYPGPEAFF.

V is TRBV4-1 and J is TRBJ2-2; 8 bases agree with TRBD1. The CDR3 spans 15 residues. In germline, CDR1 is MGHRA, CDR2 YSYEKL. V lost 3 bases, J lost 3 bases, and 3 bases stayed unmatched. Here the CDR3 DNA reads TGCGCCAGCAGCCAGGACAGGGTGGACACCGGGGAGCTGTTTTTT. This translates into CASSQDRVDTGELFF.

This clone has a handful of counts. CDR3 region: CASSLVPLQGSYGYTF. DNA of the CDR3: TGTGCCAGCAGTTTGGTACCTCTCCAGGGTAGTTATGGCTACACCTTC. This chain connects TRBV27 to TRBJ1-2, with TRBD1 as a possible D gene (5 bases). Germline CDR1 and CDR2: MNHEY and SMNVEV (reference sequence). Between the trimmed V and J ends, which lost 3 bases and 5 bases, there was a span of 19 bases. This CDR3 is 16 amino acids long.

The J gene is TRBJ2-3, the V gene TRBV11-3, with D uncertain. The CDR3 runs to 15 residues. Per germline, CDR1 SGHNT and CDR2 YENEEA. The V gene lost 5 bases and the J gene lost 5 bases, with 17 bases spanning the gap. The CDR3, as DNA: TGTGCCAGCAGCCCCCCGTCGGGTGTAGGAGATACGCAGTATTTT. It is translated as CASSPPSGVGDTQYF.

CDR3 in DNA: TGTGCCAGCAGCTTAATTTCTGGGACAGATCATCAGCCCCAGCATTTT. Protein: CASSLISGTDHQPQHF. This rearrangement joins TRBV7-9 to TRBJ1-5; 7 nucleotides align to TRBD1. CDR3 length: 16 residues. J was trimmed by 5 bases and V by 2 bases; bases with no gene match: 9. In germline, CDR1 is SEHNR, CDR2 FQNEAQ (reference sequence).

This clone was seen a handful of times. The genes are TRBV27 and TRBJ1-5, with a possible D match to TRBD1 (6 bases). Germline values: CDR1 MNHEY, CDR2 SMNVEV (reference sequence). V shed 6 bases and J shed 3 bases, with 15 bases lying between them. The CDR3 covers 15 residues. CDR3 sequence: CASSPRQAINQPQHF. The DNA for the CDR3 is TGTGCCAGCAGCCCCCGACAGGCGATCAATCAGCCCCAGCATTTT.

The chain carries TRBV4-1 and TRBJ2-7; 12 bases match TRBD2. V trimming: 2 bases; J trimming: 4 bases; junction bases outside the gene matches: 3. Germline-derived CDR1 and CDR2 are MGHRA and YSYEKL. CDR3 length equals 15 residues. This CDR3 reads CASSQSLAGGYEQYF. DNA of the CDR3: TGCGCCAGCAGCCAATCACTAGCGGGGGGTTACGAGCAGTACTTC.

The rearrangement joins TRBV7-2 to TRBJ2-3; D uncertain. The CDR3 is made up of 19 amino acids. Germline V lookup: CDR1 SGHTA, CDR2 FQGNSA. Trimming left V 3 bases short and J 4 bases short, with 26 bases between. The CDR3 DNA sequence: TGTGCCAGCAGCTTTTCCCACGCCCGAAAGAGGAGTATCGCAGATACGCAGTATTTT. Its translation: CASSFSHARKRSIADTQYF.

The chain recombines TRBV9 with TRBJ2-6; no reliable D call. This CDR3 is 14 amino acids long. The germline V gene encodes CDR1 SGDLS and CDR2 YYNGEE. V lost 1 base, J lost 4 bases, and 6 bases lay in between. The CDR3 DNA is TGTGCCAGCAGCGTATTGAGCGGGGCCAACGTCCTGACTTTC. Protein product: CASSVLSGANVLTF. Based on the CDR3 plus reference TRBV9 and TRBJ2-6, the full variable domain is DSGVTQTPKHLITATGQRVTLRCSPRSGDLSVYWYQQSLDQGLQFLIQYYNGEERAKGNILERFSAQQFPDLHSELNLSSLELGDSALYFCASSVLSGANVLTFGAGSRLTVL.

The V gene is TRBV4-3, the J gene TRBJ1-4; weak D call: TRBD1 (5 bases). The CDR3 sequence is 16 residues long. Germline CDR1 LGHNA, CDR2 YSLEER. Trimming removed 0 bases at V and 8 bases at J, with 16 bases between. The DNA for the CDR3 is TGCGCCAGCAGCCAAGACTCCCAGGGATTAACGGAAAAACTGTTTTTT. Its protein is CASSQDSQGLTEKLFF.